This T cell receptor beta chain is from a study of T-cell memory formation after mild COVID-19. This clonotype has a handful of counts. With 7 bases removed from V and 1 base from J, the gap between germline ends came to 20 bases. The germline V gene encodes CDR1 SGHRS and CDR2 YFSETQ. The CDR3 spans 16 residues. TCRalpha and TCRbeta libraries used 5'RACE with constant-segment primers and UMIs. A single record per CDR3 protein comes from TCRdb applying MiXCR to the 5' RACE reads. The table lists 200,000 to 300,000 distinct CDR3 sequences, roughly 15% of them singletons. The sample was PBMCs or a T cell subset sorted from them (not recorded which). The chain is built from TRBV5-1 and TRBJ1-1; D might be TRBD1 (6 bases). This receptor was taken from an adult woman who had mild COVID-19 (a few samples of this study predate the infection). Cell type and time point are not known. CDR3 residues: CASGGLARGQNTEAFF. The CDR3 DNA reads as TGCGCCAGCGGGGGCTTGGCTCGGGGGCAGAACACTGAAGCTTTCTTT.